The clone carrying this TCR beta chain occurred many times. The record originates from a study of Graves' ophthalmopathy and Graves' hyperthyroidism. RNA transcripts were the template, and TCR beta CDR3 regions were amplified from them. The workflow started with a first-round RT-PCR run with HTBI primers and then moved on to a second-round multiplex PCR. TCRdb recomputed calls from the multiplex PCR reads with MiXCR, one row per CDR3 protein. The repertoire holds under 400,000 distinct CDR3 sequences, with about 17% as singletons. Trimming took 2 bases from V and 0 from J, leaving 7 bases between them. This CDR3 is built from 15 residues. Germline V gene sequence: CDR1 LNHNV, CDR2 YYDKDF (reference sequence).

The sequence came from an adult man with Graves' ophthalmopathy. This chain connects TRBV15 to TRBJ2-2; D call uncertain. Sequenced input: peripheral blood. The CDR3 spells CATSRKGSNTGELFF. CDR3 coding DNA: TGTGCCACCAGCAGAAAAGGATCGAACACCGGGGAGCTGTTTTTT.